Below are 32 T cell receptor beta chains sequenced from a single sample in a study of T cell changes during pregnancy in multiple sclerosis. TCRdb's table, derived via immunoSEQ multiplex PCR, lists solely in-frame clones and lacks some. The profile covers more than 95,000 clones, with approximately 93% appearing a single time and almost 1% taken by the ten largest. The starting material was peripheral blood, obtained after pregnancy. These receptors were taken from a female donor with multiple sclerosis, enrolled in a pregnancy study.

This clone was seen once. The V call is TRBV9, the J call TRBJ1-1; no definite D call. Germline CDR1 reads SGDLS; CDR2 reads YYNGEE. Deletions cut 3 bases from V and 2 bases from J, with 11 bases between. This CDR3 spans 14 amino acids. The DNA of the CDR3 is TGTGCCAGCAGCGGTGGGGAGGGTAACACTGAAGCTTTCTTT. Its translation is CASSGGEGNTEAFF.

V is TRBV5-6 and J is TRBJ1-2, with D perhaps matching TRBD1 (5 bases). This CDR3 is built from 13 residues. Looked up from germline, CDR1 is SGHDT and CDR2 is YYEEEE. Trimming shortened V by 0 bases and J by 2 bases, and 5 bases separated the two germline ends. CDR3 amino acids: CASSLGQNYGYTF. The CDR3 bases are TGTGCCAGCAGCTTGGGACAGAACTATGGCTACACCTTC.

The chain uses TRBV5-4 and TRBJ2-5; possibly TRBD1 for D (6 bases). V lost 5 bases and J 1 base, leaving 15 bases between the germline ends. The CDR3 totals 15 residues. Germline V gives CDR1 SGHNT, CDR2 YYREEE (reference sequence). CDR3 region: CASSSMQGIQETQYF. CDR3 nucleotide sequence: TGTGCCAGCAGTAGTATGCAGGGGATCCAAGAGACCCAGTACTTC.

For the CDR3, the DNA is TGTGCCAGCAGCTTGGCTATAGCGCTAGCGGGAGGGGGGGAGACCCAGTACTTC. It codes for CASSLAIALAGGGETQYF. The chain couples TRBV5-4 to TRBJ2-5; TRBD2 matches 12 bases. The V segment lost 0 bases and the J segment 5 bases; nucleotides outside the gene matches: 11. Germline V gene data show CDR1 as SGHNT and CDR2 as YYREEE (reference sequence). The CDR3 has 18 amino acids.

J is TRBJ2-3 and V is TRBV7-3; a possible D gene is TRBD2 (5 bases). From germline, CDR1 is SGHTA and CDR2 FQGTGA. Trimming stripped 2 bases from V and 6 bases from J, with 15 bases between. This CDR3 contains 15 residues. CDR3 region: CASSLGLKVFDTQYF. Written as DNA, the CDR3 is TGTGCCAGCAGCTTAGGACTGAAAGTATTTGATACGCAGTATTTT.

The rearrangement uses TRBV11-2 and TRBJ1-1; D not certain. Trimming shortened V by 3 bases and J by 2 bases, and 13 bases separated the two germline ends. The germline V gene has CDR1 SGHAT and CDR2 FQNNGV. The CDR3 spans 15 residues. The CDR3 reads CASSFRTAANTEAFF. The CDR3 nucleotides read TGTGCCAGCAGCTTTAGAACAGCCGCCAACACTGAAGCTTTCTTT.

J is TRBJ1-5 and V is TRBV28, with a possible D match to TRBD1 (5 bases). This CDR3 has 18 amino acids. V shed 7 bases and J shed 0 bases, with 22 bases lying between them. Germline V gene data show CDR1 as MDHEN and CDR2 as SYDVKM. This chain's CDR3 is CASTNAGRFQGSNQPQHF. The CDR3 DNA sequence: TGTGCCAGCACTAATGCAGGCAGGTTCCAGGGTAGCAATCAGCCCCAGCATTTT.

The chain couples TRBV9 to TRBJ1-5, with 7 bases fitting TRBD1. Germline CDR1 reads SGDLS; CDR2 reads YYNGEE. The CDR3 totals 13 residues. Germline trimming cut 4 bases from V and 7 bases from J; bases unmatched to any gene: 5. The DNA for the CDR3 is TGTGCCAGCAGCAAGACAGGGAAACAGCCCCAGCATTTT. Translating it yields CASSKTGKQPQHF. Together with reference TRBV9 and TRBJ1-5, the CDR3 gives the full variable domain: DSGVTQTPKHLITATGQRVTLRCSPRSGDLSVYWYQQSLDQGLQFLIQYYNGEERAKGNILERFSAQQFPDLHSELNLSSLELGDSALYFCASSKTGKQPQHFGDGTRLSIL.

This chain uses TRBV27 with TRBJ2-5; D might be TRBD1 (5 bases). Trimming removed 5 bases from V and 3 bases from J, with 10 bases in between. The CDR3 sequence is 13 residues long. Germline values: CDR1 MNHEY, CDR2 SMNVEV (reference sequence). The CDR3 DNA reads as TGTGCCAGCAGTGGCAGACAGAAAGAGACCCAGTACTTC. Its protein product is CASSGRQKETQYF.

The CDR3 spells CASSRDSRTEAFF. CDR3 in DNA: TGTGCCAGCAGTCGGGACAGTCGGACTGAAGCTTTCTTT. The chain combines TRBV14 with TRBJ1-1, with 7 bases lining up with TRBD1. The CDR3 runs to 13 residues. V dropped 6 bases and J dropped 5; count of bases not matched to a gene: 6. In germline, CDR1 is SGHDN, CDR2 FVKESK.

The chain recombines TRBV27 with TRBJ1-2; no clear D. CDR1 is MNHEY, CDR2 SMNVEV, per germline (reference sequence). Trimming stripped 7 bases from V and 2 bases from J, with 11 bases between. The CDR3 contains 13 residues. The CDR3, as DNA: TGTGCCAGCATGGGCCCCCAAAACTATGGCTACACCTTC. Its translation: CASMGPQNYGYTF.

This chain uses TRBV27 with TRBJ2-1, with 8 positions matching TRBD2. Trimming at V came to 6 bases and at J to 3 bases, leaving 1 base not matched to a gene. This CDR3 contains 13 residues. Germline V lookup: CDR1 MNHEY, CDR2 SMNVEV (reference sequence). In DNA, the CDR3 is TGTGCCAGCAGCGGGGGGGGCTACAATGAGCAGTTCTTC. It translates to CASSGGGYNEQFF.

This chain uses TRBV5-1 with TRBJ2-2, with 16 bases aligning to TRBD2. The CDR3 contains 20 residues. Germline-derived CDR1 and CDR2 are SGHRS and YFSETQ. V lost 3 bases to trimming and J lost 0 bases; unmatched junction nucleotides: 8. CDR3 residues: CASSSKGLAGGFANTGELFF. The CDR3 DNA sequence: TGCGCCAGCAGCTCCAAGGGACTAGCGGGAGGGTTCGCGAACACCGGGGAGCTGTTTTTT.

The rearrangement joins TRBV28 to TRBJ1-4; possibly TRBD1 for D (5 bases). This CDR3 comprises 14 residues. Between the trimmed V and J ends, which lost 2 bases and 4 bases, there was a span of 8 bases. CDR1 MDHEN and CDR2 SYDVKM come from the germline V gene. CDR3 residues: CASSLGGNNEKLFF. The CDR3 region has the DNA TGTGCCAGCAGTTTAGGGGGGAATAATGAAAAACTGTTTTTT.

The chain employs TRBV7-6 and TRBJ2-5, with D tentatively TRBD1 (6 bases). The V end was cut by 0 bases, the J end by 4 bases, with 18 bases between. The CDR3 extends over 17 amino acids. Germline V gene lookup returns CDR1 SGHVS and CDR2 FNYEAQ. CDR3 coding DNA: TGTGCCAGCAGCTTAGCGCTCTCGACAGGACCGTTAGAGACCCAGTACTTC. Protein product: CASSLALSTGPLETQYF.

The sample holds one count of this clone. The chain carries TRBV15 and TRBJ2-3; the match to TRBD1 covers 8 bases. This CDR3 has 16 residues. Per germline, CDR1 LNHNV and CDR2 YYDKDF (reference sequence). After removal of 1 base from V and 5 bases from J, the junction contained 8 bases not matched to a gene. The CDR3 sequence: CATSRAGTGYQDTQYF. The CDR3 bases are TGTGCCACCAGCAGAGCTGGGACAGGTTATCAAGATACGCAGTATTTT. The variable domain in full, completed from reference TRBV15 and TRBJ2-3, reads DAMVIQNPRYQVTQFGKPVTLSCSQTLNHNVMYWYQQKSSQAPKLLFHYYDKDFNNEADTPDNFQSRRPNTSFCFLDIRSPGLGDTAMYLCATSRAGTGYQDTQYFGPGTRLTVL.

The rearrangement joins TRBV27 to TRBJ2-7, with D possibly TRBD1 on 6 matching bases. Germline CDR1 and CDR2: MNHEY and SMNVEV (reference sequence). The CDR3 loop spans 12 amino acids. V lost 6 bases and J 5 bases, leaving 11 bases between the germline ends. The CDR3, as DNA: TGTGCCAGCAGACAGGGTAGCAACGAGCAGTACTTC. Translated: CASRQGSNEQYF.

V is TRBV19 and J is TRBJ2-3; 15 bases line up with TRBD2. Losses at the gene ends were 3 bases for V and 2 bases for J; bases not matched to a gene: 6. From germline, CDR1 is LNHDA and CDR2 SQIVND (reference sequence). This CDR3 is built from 18 residues. CDR3 amino acids: CASSIGLAGGLITDTQYF. The CDR3 coding sequence is TGTGCCAGTAGTATTGGACTAGCGGGAGGGCTCATCACAGATACGCAGTATTTT.

The CDR3 reads CASVGGYDGYTF. For the CDR3, the DNA is TGTGCCAGCGTCGGAGGGTATGATGGCTACACCTTC. This chain uses TRBV2 with TRBJ1-2; D not resolved. Trimming took off 8 bases at V and 6 bases at J, with 13 bases between the two ends. This CDR3 is built from 12 residues. From germline, CDR1 is SNHLY and CDR2 FYNNEI.

The chain uses TRBV30 and TRBJ1-4, with no clear D. There are 14 residues in the CDR3. CDR1 is GTSNPN and CDR2 is SVGIG in the germline V gene (reference sequence). V was pared by 0 bases and J by 6 bases, with 11 bases between. The CDR3: CAWSVGEGYEKLFF. The CDR3 nucleotides are TGTGCCTGGAGTGTAGGAGAGGGTTATGAAAAACTGTTTTTT.

V usage is TRBV5-1 and J usage is TRBJ2-7; D unclear. The germline V and J ends were trimmed by 1 base and 1 base, with 6 bases remaining between them. Germline V CDR1 and CDR2: SGHRS, YFSETQ. The CDR3 is 13 amino acids. CDR3 loop: CASSLPSSYEQYF. CDR3 coding DNA: TGCGCCAGCAGCTTGCCCAGTTCCTACGAGCAGTACTTC.

This chain joins TRBV5-4 and TRBJ2-3, with TRBD2 identical over 9 bases. The germline V gene encodes CDR1 SGHNT and CDR2 YYREEE (reference sequence). Trimming removed 4 bases from V and 4 bases from J; junction bases left unmatched: 16. The CDR3 has 18 amino acids. The CDR3 is CASSPQISSGRIADTQYF. The CDR3 DNA follows: TGTGCCAGCAGCCCGCAGATAAGCAGCGGGAGGATCGCAGATACGCAGTATTTT.

The chain links TRBV5-1 to TRBJ1-2; D gene ambiguous. CDR3 length: 13 residues. V dropped 2 bases and J dropped 4 bases, with 9 bases sitting between them. From germline, CDR1 is SGHRS and CDR2 YFSETQ. Here the CDR3 reads CASSFQVSYGYTF. As DNA, the CDR3 is TGCGCCAGCAGCTTCCAGGTCTCCTATGGCTACACCTTC.

J is TRBJ2-4 and V is TRBV7-9; 11 bases map to TRBD1. This CDR3 comprises 19 residues. Germline V gene data show CDR1 as SEHNR and CDR2 as FQNEAQ (reference sequence). The J segment lost 4 bases and the V segment lost 3 bases, leaving 14 bases of the junction unmatched. The CDR3 DNA reads as TGTGCCAGCAGCTTGACCGGGACAGGGGGACTAGACGGGAAAAACATTCAGTACTTC. Translation: CASSLTGTGGLDGKNIQYF.

The chain carries TRBV28 and TRBJ1-1, with D hard to call. V was trimmed by 2 bases and J by 1 base, leaving 5 bases between them. Germline V gene sequence: CDR1 MDHEN, CDR2 SYDVKM. CDR3 size: 13 residues. This chain's CDR3 is CASSLGRNTEAFF. CDR3 bases: TGTGCCAGCAGTTTAGGGCGGAACACTGAAGCTTTCTTT.

V is TRBV7-9 and J is TRBJ1-2; 8 bases agree with TRBD1. J was trimmed by 8 bases and V by 5 bases; bases with no gene match: 13. This CDR3 has 15 residues. CDR1 and CDR2 from the germline V gene are SEHNR and FQNEAQ (reference sequence). Here the CDR3 DNA reads TGTGCCAGCAGCCATCCAGGGGGCGAATCGGGAGGCTACACCTTC. It yields the protein CASSHPGGESGGYTF.

The rearrangement links TRBV12-5 to TRBJ2-7; D perhaps matches TRBD1 (5 bases). This CDR3 contains 16 residues. The V end was cut by 6 bases, the J end by 2 bases, with 20 bases between. Germline CDR1 reads LGHNT; CDR2 reads FRNRAP. CDR3 sequence: CASGFSGRRVAYEQYF. The CDR3, as DNA: TGTGCTAGTGGCTTCTCAGGACGCAGGGTCGCCTACGAGCAGTACTTC.

The CDR3 bases are TGTGCCAGTAGCTCGACTAGCTGGGAGACCCAGTACTTC. As protein: CASSSTSWETQYF. The rearrangement joins TRBV19 to TRBJ2-5, with 7 bases that match TRBD2. After removal of 6 bases from V and 5 bases from J, the junction contained 6 bases not matched to a gene. The CDR3 length is 13 residues. Looked up from germline, CDR1 is LNHDA and CDR2 is SQIVND (reference sequence).

The chain has TRBV28 and TRBJ1-2; D perhaps matches TRBD1 (5 bases). Germline V gene lookup returns CDR1 MDHEN and CDR2 SYDVKM. The CDR3 is made up of 15 amino acids. V was cut by 3 bases and J by 4 bases, with 15 bases left in between. The CDR3 here is CASSFPGSSSYGYTF. The CDR3 coding sequence is TGTGCCAGCAGTTTCCCAGGGTCCTCGAGCTATGGCTACACCTTC.

This chain joins TRBV5-1 and TRBJ2-1; 11 bases match TRBD2. Germline CDR1 and CDR2: SGHRS and YFSETQ. The CDR3 runs 15 residues. Trimming at V came to 4 bases and at J to 4 bases, leaving 4 bases not matched to a gene. CDR3 coding DNA: TGCGCCAGCAGCCATACTAGCGGGGGATACAATGAGCAGTTCTTC. It is translated as CASSHTSGGYNEQFF.

The chain joins TRBV5-5 to TRBJ1-3; 7 nucleotides match TRBD1. This CDR3 has 17 amino acids. CDR1 is SGHKS and CDR2 is YYEKEE in the germline V gene (reference sequence). The trim removed 0 bases at V and 0 bases at J, leaving 6 bases unmatched. CDR3 DNA: TGTGCCAGCAGCTTGGGCAGGGGGTTTAACTCTGGAAACACCATATATTTT. The encoded protein is CASSLGRGFNSGNTIYF.

The V and J genes are TRBV5-4 and TRBJ2-1, with a tentative D call TRBD2 (5 bases). V lost 3 bases and J 6 bases, leaving 10 bases between the germline ends. Per the germline V gene, CDR1 is SGHNT and CDR2 is YYREEE (reference sequence). The CDR3 has 13 residues. CDR3 region: CASSSTSSNEQFF. In DNA form, the CDR3 reads TGTGCCAGCAGCTCCACTAGTTCCAATGAGCAGTTCTTC.